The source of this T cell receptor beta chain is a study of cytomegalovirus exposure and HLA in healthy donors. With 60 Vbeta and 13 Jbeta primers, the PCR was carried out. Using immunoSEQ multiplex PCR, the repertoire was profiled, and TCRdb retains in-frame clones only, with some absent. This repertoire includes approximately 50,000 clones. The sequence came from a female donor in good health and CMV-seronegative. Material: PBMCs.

Here the CDR3 DNA reads TGCGCCAGCAGAGTTGAGCGGGGGGAAGACAATGAGCAGTTCTTC. Translating it yields CASRVERGEDNEQFF. This chain links TRBV4-1 with TRBJ2-1; 9 positions agree with TRBD2. Unmatched junction bases numbered 8, after V lost 6 bases and J lost 5 bases. This CDR3 comprises 15 residues. Per germline, CDR1 MGHRA and CDR2 YSYEKL.